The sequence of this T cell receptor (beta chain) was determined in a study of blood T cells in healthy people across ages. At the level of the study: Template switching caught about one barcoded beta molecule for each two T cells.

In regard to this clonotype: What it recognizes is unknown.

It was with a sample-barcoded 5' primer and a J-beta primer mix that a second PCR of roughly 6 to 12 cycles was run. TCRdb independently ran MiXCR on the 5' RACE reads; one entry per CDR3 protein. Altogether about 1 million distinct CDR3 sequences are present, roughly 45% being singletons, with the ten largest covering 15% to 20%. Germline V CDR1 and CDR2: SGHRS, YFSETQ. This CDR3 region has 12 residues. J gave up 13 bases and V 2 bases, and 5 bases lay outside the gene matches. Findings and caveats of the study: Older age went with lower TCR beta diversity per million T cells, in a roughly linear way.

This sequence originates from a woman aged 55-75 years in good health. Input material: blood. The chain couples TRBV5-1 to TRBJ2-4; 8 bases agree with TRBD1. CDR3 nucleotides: TGCGCCAGCAGCTTCGGACAGGGTGAGCAGTACTTC. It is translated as CASSFGQGEQYF.